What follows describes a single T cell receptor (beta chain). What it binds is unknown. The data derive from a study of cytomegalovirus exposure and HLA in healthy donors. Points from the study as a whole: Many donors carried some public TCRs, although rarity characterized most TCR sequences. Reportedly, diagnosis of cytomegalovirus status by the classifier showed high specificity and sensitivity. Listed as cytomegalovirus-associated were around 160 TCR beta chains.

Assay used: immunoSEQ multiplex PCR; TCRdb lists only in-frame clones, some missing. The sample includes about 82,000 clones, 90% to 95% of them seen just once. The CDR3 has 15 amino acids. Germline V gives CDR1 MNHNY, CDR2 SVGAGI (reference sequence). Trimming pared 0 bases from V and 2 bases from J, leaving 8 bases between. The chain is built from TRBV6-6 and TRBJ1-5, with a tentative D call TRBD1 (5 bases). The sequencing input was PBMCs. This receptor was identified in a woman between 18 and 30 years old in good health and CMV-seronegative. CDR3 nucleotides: TGTGCCAGCAGTTACTCAGGGGTGGGCAATCAGCCCCAGCATTTT. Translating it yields CASSYSGVGNQPQHF.